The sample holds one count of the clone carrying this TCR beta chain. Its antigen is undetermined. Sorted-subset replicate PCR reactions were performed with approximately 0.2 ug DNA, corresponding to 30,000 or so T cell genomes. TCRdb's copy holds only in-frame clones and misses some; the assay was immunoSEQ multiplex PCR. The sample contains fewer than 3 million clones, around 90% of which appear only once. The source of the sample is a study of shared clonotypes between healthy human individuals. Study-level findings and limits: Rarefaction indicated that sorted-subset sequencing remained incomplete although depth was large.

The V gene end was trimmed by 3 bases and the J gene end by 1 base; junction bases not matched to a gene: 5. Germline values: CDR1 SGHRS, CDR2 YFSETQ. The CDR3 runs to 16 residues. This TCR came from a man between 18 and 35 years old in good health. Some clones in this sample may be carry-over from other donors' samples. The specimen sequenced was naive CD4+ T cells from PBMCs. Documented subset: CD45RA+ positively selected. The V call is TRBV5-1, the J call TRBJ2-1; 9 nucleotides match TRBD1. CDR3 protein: CASSYQTGGSYNEQFF. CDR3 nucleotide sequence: TGCGCCAGCAGCTACCAGACAGGGGGGTCCTACAATGAGCAGTTCTTC.